These 30 T cell receptor beta chains came from one sample sequenced in a study of regulatory T cells in long-lasting Graves disease. Time point reported: newly diagnosed GD, antithyroid drugs for less than 3 months. PBMC-derived RNA was used for the TCR library. iRepertoire HTBI primers and Arm-PCR of CDR3 regions built TCR beta libraries. TCRdb used MiXCR to reprocess the multiplex PCR reads, holding one entry per CDR3 protein. Of more than 400,000 distinct CDR3 sequences detected, 15% to 20% appear once; the ten largest clones hold 12%. These data also formed part of another study, on T cells in Graves' hyperthyroidism and ophthalmopathy.

The specimen was peripheral blood mononuclear cells (PBMCs), collected at new diagnosis, from a patient treated with antithyroid drugs. All receptors come from a man in his forties or fifties with Graves disease.

About this clonotype itself: A much larger clone differs by one base, so this may be a read error. The V call is TRBV6-1, the J call TRBJ2-1; TRBD1 or TRBD2 may be the D gene (6 bases each). There are 14 residues in the CDR3. V lost 2 bases and J lost 7, with 12 bases in between. Germline CDR1 MNHNS, CDR2 SASEGT. The CDR3, as DNA: TGTGCCAGCAGTGAAATCCGGGGGACAAATGAGCAGTTCTTC. It specifies CASSEIRGTNEQFF.

The rearrangement uses TRBV7-3 and TRBJ2-1, with 12 positions matching TRBD2. The CDR3 runs to 15 residues. Germline loops: CDR1 SGHTA, CDR2 FQGTGA. J lost 5 bases, V lost 5 bases, and 4 bases had no gene match. The CDR3 is CASSRTSGTHNEQFF. Here the CDR3 DNA reads TGTGCCAGCAGCCGGACTAGCGGGACCCACAATGAGCAGTTCTTC. Full variable domain (outside the CDR3, taken from reference TRBV7-3 and TRBJ2-1): GAGVSQTPSNKVTEKGKYVELRCDPISGHTALYWYRQSLGQGPEFLIYFQGTGAADDSGLPNDRFFAVRPEGSVSTLKIQRTERGDSAVYLCASSRTSGTHNEQFFGPGTRLTVL.

This clonotype appeared a few times. The chain couples TRBV25-1 to TRBJ1-6; D may be TRBD1 (5 bases). Trimming removed 2 bases from V and 9 bases from J, with 11 bases in between. Germline V lookup: CDR1 MGHDK, CDR2 SYGVNS. This CDR3 region has 14 residues. CDR3 coding DNA: TGTGCCAGCAGTGAAGACGGCAGGGTTTCACCCCTCCACTTT. Its translation is CASSEDGRVSPLHF.

The table lists this clonotype with a few counts. The V gene is TRBV12-5, the J gene TRBJ2-1; 9 nucleotides match TRBD2. Germline CDR1 LGHNT, CDR2 FRNRAP. With V trimmed by 4 bases and J by 8 bases, 12 bases remained unmatched. CDR3 length: 16 amino acids. CDR3 sequence: CASGSNGGRAVDEQFF. DNA for the CDR3: TGTGCTAGTGGTTCGAACGGCGGGAGGGCCGTCGATGAGCAGTTCTTC. Full variable domain (missing parts from reference TRBV12-5 and TRBJ2-1): DARVTQTPRHKVTEMGQEVTMRCQPILGHNTVFWYRQTMMQGLELLAYFRNRAPLDDSGMPKDRFSAEMPDATLATLKIQPSEPRDSAVYFCASGSNGGRAVDEQFFGPGTRLTVL.

This clonotype was counted many times. V is TRBV5-1 and J is TRBJ2-3; D is perhaps TRBD2 (6 bases). The CDR3 loop spans 15 amino acids. The germline V and J ends were trimmed by 0 bases and 4 bases, with 12 bases remaining between them. CDR1 SGHRS and CDR2 YFSETQ come from the germline V gene. The CDR3 is CASSLEEGGADTQYF. DNA of the CDR3: TGCGCCAGCAGCTTGGAGGAGGGTGGGGCAGATACGCAGTATTTT.

Details on this clonotype: This may be a read error: a much more frequent sequence differs by one nucleotide. The V gene is TRBV20-1, the J gene TRBJ2-1; D gene uncertain. CDR3 length: 13 residues. Per germline, CDR1 DFQATT and CDR2 SNEGSKA (reference sequence). The V end lost 6 bases, the J end lost 10 bases, and 19 bases lay between the germline ends. CDR3 in amino acids: CSAPKEVSYEQFF. The DNA of the CDR3 is TGCAGTGCCCCGAAGGAAGTCTCCTACGAGCAGTTCTTC.

V gene TRBV20-1 combines with J gene TRBJ2-5; D possibly matches TRBD1 or TRBD2 (5 bases each). Trimming left V 7 bases short and J 1 base short, with 13 bases between. The germline V gene has CDR1 DFQATT and CDR2 SNEGSKA (reference sequence). There are 13 residues in the CDR3. The chain's CDR3 is CSVPGGTQETQYF. The CDR3 DNA sequence: TGCAGTGTACCTGGTGGGACCCAAGAGACCCAGTACTTC.

There are many counts of this clonotype. The rearrangement links TRBV20-1 to TRBJ2-1; TRBD2 is a possible D gene (6 bases). The V and J ends lost 1 base and 6 bases respectively, with 13 bases between them. Per germline, CDR1 DFQATT and CDR2 SNEGSKA (reference sequence). This CDR3 spans 14 amino acids. The CDR3 sequence: CSARGIGLINEQFF. The DNA of the CDR3 is TGCAGTGCTAGAGGGATCGGACTAATCAATGAGCAGTTCTTC.

This clonotype was counted many times. The V gene is TRBV6-1, the J gene TRBJ2-2; 8 bases map to TRBD2. The CDR3 loop spans 16 amino acids. Germline V gene data show CDR1 as MNHNS and CDR2 as SASEGT. After removal of 4 bases from V and 0 bases from J, the junction contained 4 bases not matched to a gene. The chain's CDR3 is CASSVGLVANTGELFF. The CDR3 region has the DNA TGTGCCAGCAGTGTGGGACTAGTTGCGAACACCGGGGAGCTGTTTTTT.

This clonotype has more than one count but fewer than ten. The J gene is TRBJ2-5, the V gene TRBV18; no clear D gene. There are 15 residues in the CDR3. The V end was cut by 1 base, the J end by 0 bases, with 9 bases between. CDR1 is KGHSH and CDR2 is LQKENI in the germline V gene. This CDR3 is CASSPLVRYQETQYF. The CDR3 DNA is TGTGCCAGCTCACCACTCGTCAGGTACCAAGAGACCCAGTACTTC.

This clonotype was seen at least ten times. The chain joins TRBV28 to TRBJ2-6, with D perhaps given as TRBD1 or TRBD2 (5 bases each). From germline, CDR1 is MDHEN and CDR2 SYDVKM. With 6 bases removed from V and 0 bases from J, the gap between germline ends came to 9 bases. The CDR3 sequence is 15 residues long. CDR3 bases: TGTGCCAGCAGGGGGACGGCCTCTGGGGCCAACGTCCTGACTTTC. It translates to CASRGTASGANVLTF. The entire variable domain, with the rest obtained from reference TRBV28 and TRBJ2-6, is as follows: DVKVTQSSRYLVKRTGEKVFLECVQDMDHENMFWYRQDPGLGLRLIYFSYDVKMKEKGDIPEGYSVSREKKERFSLILESASTNQTSMYLCASRGTASGANVLTFGAGSRLTVL.

Points on this clonotype: The CDR3 ends on some other residue instead of the conserved phenylalanine or tryptophan, so this is likely a read error. The V call is TRBV7-3, the J call TRBJ1-5; no clear D. The CDR3 sequence is 15 residues long. Per germline, CDR1 SGHTA and CDR2 FQGTGA. The V end lost 2 bases, the J end lost 0 bases, and 8 bases lay between the germline ends. This CDR3 is CASSLDGYSNQPQHL. In nucleotides, the CDR3 is TGTGCCAGCAGCTTAGACGGGTATAGCAATCAGCCCCAGCATCTT.

In its sample, this clonotype was seen a few times. This chain joins TRBV20-1 and TRBJ2-2; 11 bases map to TRBD2. Germline V CDR1 and CDR2: DFQATT, SNEGSKA (reference sequence). The CDR3 totals 16 residues. Trimming at V came to 4 bases and at J to 4 bases, leaving 8 bases not matched to a gene. CDR3 protein: CSAKVAGLAVTGELFF. DNA for the CDR3: TGCAGTGCTAAGGTCGCGGGACTAGCGGTCACCGGGGAGCTGTTTTTT.

A word on this clonotype: Possible read error: a much larger clone is one base away. V gene TRBV28 combines with J gene TRBJ1-2; 8 positions agree with TRBD1. The germline V gene encodes CDR1 MDHEN and CDR2 SYDVKM. V lost 6 bases, J lost 12 bases, and 12 bases stayed unmatched. CDR3 length equals 13 residues. The chain's CDR3 is CASRPGGASGHTF. CDR3 DNA: TGTGCCAGCAGGCCAGGGGGCGCATCCGGCCACACCTTC.

Concerning this clonotype: A much larger clone differs by one base, so this may be a read error. The chain uses TRBV20-1 and TRBJ2-3; the match to TRBD2 covers 14 bases. CDR3 length: 14 residues. Germline lookup yields CDR1 DFQATT and CDR2 SNEGSKA (reference sequence). Written as DNA, the CDR3 is TGCAGTGCGCCGACTAGCGGGAGGGCAGATTCGCAGTATTTT. It encodes CSAPTSGRADSQYF.

This clonotype was counted only a few times. The rearrangement uses TRBV12-5 and TRBJ2-2; no firm D call. Germline lookup yields CDR1 LGHNT and CDR2 FRNRAP. The CDR3 has 14 amino acids. The V and J ends lost 2 bases and 3 bases respectively, with 7 bases between them. CDR3 DNA sequence: TGTGCTAGTGGTTTGTTTTCGGACACCGGGGAGCTGTTTTTT. Translating it yields CASGLFSDTGELFF.

CDR3 residues: CASSYNFGAFSTDTQYF. The CDR3 bases are TGTGCCAGCAGTTACAATTTCGGGGCTTTTAGCACAGATACGCAGTATTTT. The V and J genes are TRBV6-5 and TRBJ2-3; possibly TRBD1 or TRBD2 for D (5 bases each). Germline-derived CDR1 and CDR2 are MNHEY and SVGAGI. V was cut by 2 bases and J by 0 bases, with 15 bases left in between. The CDR3 is made up of 17 amino acids.

Ten or more counts support this clonotype. The chain has TRBV28 and TRBJ1-1; D uncertain. The CDR3 runs to 15 residues. Per germline, CDR1 MDHEN and CDR2 SYDVKM. Deletions cut 8 bases from V and 1 base from J, with 17 bases between. The DNA of the CDR3 is TGTGCCAGCGGATTATCCGGTAACGGGAACACTGAAGCTTTCTTT. Translation: CASGLSGNGNTEAFF.

This clonotype was observed a few times. This chain joins TRBV29-1 and TRBJ1-1; D possibly corresponds to TRBD1 (6 bases). Germline loops: CDR1 SQVTM, CDR2 ANQGSEA. There are 16 residues in the CDR3. V was cut by 5 bases and J by 0 bases, with 19 bases left in between. CDR3 nucleotide sequence: TGCAGCGTTTACCCGGGACACGCTAACTTGAACACTGAAGCTTTCTTT. Translation: CSVYPGHANLNTEAFF.

At least ten counts were recorded for this clonotype. J is TRBJ2-1 and V is TRBV18; TRBD2 aligns across 7 bases. The J segment lost 9 bases and the V segment lost 6 bases, leaving 5 bases of the junction unmatched. This CDR3 has 12 residues. CDR1 is KGHSH, CDR2 LQKENI, per germline. This CDR3 is CASSRAGLEQFF. Here the CDR3 DNA reads TGTGCCAGCTCGCGAGCGGGACTTGAGCAGTTCTTC.

This clonotype was picked up a small number of times. The V gene is TRBV24-1, the J gene TRBJ2-6, with D perhaps matching TRBD2 (5 bases). Germline V gene data show CDR1 as KGHDR and CDR2 as SFDVKD. This CDR3 spans 16 amino acids. V was shortened by 4 bases and J by 4 bases, with 13 bases between the two germline ends. CDR3 sequence: CATSDQTTGGANVLTF. The CDR3 nucleotides read TGTGCCACCAGTGACCAGACTACCGGCGGGGCCAACGTCCTGACTTTC.

The genes are TRBV7-6 and TRBJ2-1; 8 bases line up with TRBD2. The CDR3 contains 15 residues. Germline V gene sequence: CDR1 SGHVS, CDR2 FNYEAQ. With V trimmed by 5 bases and J by 6 bases, 9 bases remained unmatched. The chain's CDR3 is CASSRGGFKSNEQFF. CDR3 sequence (DNA): TGTGCCAGCAGCCGGGGGGGTTTTAAGAGCAATGAGCAGTTCTTC. Full variable domain (missing parts from reference TRBV7-6 and TRBJ2-1): GAGVSQSPRYKVTKRGQDVALRCDPISGHVSLYWYRQALGQGPEFLTYFNYEAQQDKSGLPNDRFSAERPEGSISTLTIQRTEQRDSAMYRCASSRGGFKSNEQFFGPGTRLTVL.

V is TRBV29-1 and J is TRBJ2-5, with D perhaps matching TRBD1 (6 bases). This CDR3 has 11 amino acids. Germline CDR1 SQVTM, CDR2 ANQGSEA. V was trimmed by 3 bases and J by 7 bases, leaving 9 bases between them. The CDR3 protein is CSVDRGVTQYF. CDR3 nucleotide sequence: TGCAGCGTTGACAGGGGTGTGACCCAGTACTTC.

This clonotype was seen at least ten times. The chain uses TRBV28 and TRBJ2-3; D not resolved. Germline values: CDR1 MDHEN, CDR2 SYDVKM. The CDR3 is 12 amino acids. The V end was cut by 4 bases, the J end by 4 bases, with 6 bases between. In nucleotides, the CDR3 is TGTGCCAGCAGTTCCCAAGCAGATACGCAGTATTTT. This codes for CASSSQADTQYF.

This clonotype was seen at least ten times. The rearrangement links TRBV28 to TRBJ2-1; 7 nucleotides match TRBD2. V gave up 3 bases and J gave up 7 bases; unmatched junction bases: 3. CDR1 and CDR2 from the germline V gene are MDHEN and SYDVKM. The CDR3 sequence is 13 residues long. Here the CDR3 DNA reads TGTGCCAGCAGTTTCCGGGGGGTGAATGAGCAGTTCTTC. This gives the protein CASSFRGVNEQFF.

This clonotype was recorded many times. The rearrangement links TRBV18 to TRBJ1-3; TRBD1 aligns across 9 bases. The trim removed 3 bases at V and 8 bases at J, leaving 8 bases unmatched. The length of the CDR3 is 15 residues. Germline V CDR1 and CDR2: KGHSH, LQKENI. The CDR3 region is CASSPWTGVLDTIYF. For the CDR3, the DNA is TGTGCCAGCTCACCCTGGACAGGGGTCTTGGACACCATATATTTT.

Comments on this clonotype: A junction boundary mismatches the germline segment, possibly from a read error. The chain combines TRBV11-2 with TRBJ2-5; D might be TRBD2 (5 bases). The CDR3 totals 15 residues. Germline lookup yields CDR1 SGHAT and CDR2 FQNNGV. CDR3 bases: TGCGCCAGCAGCCAAGACTATGGATTTCAAGAGACCCAGTACTTC. Protein product: CASSQDYGFQETQYF.

In this sample, this clonotype turned up a few times. The chain recombines TRBV7-3 with TRBJ2-7; D is uncertain. CDR3 size: 13 residues. With 5 bases removed from V and 1 base from J, the gap between germline ends came to 9 bases. The germline CDR1 and CDR2 sequences are SGHTA and FQGTGA. The CDR3 loop is CASSEGHSYEQYF. The CDR3 DNA sequence: TGTGCCAGCAGCGAAGGGCATTCCTACGAGCAGTACTTC.

The genes are TRBV6-5 and TRBJ1-5; D is ambiguous. Germline V gene data show CDR1 as MNHEY and CDR2 as SVGAGI. CDR3 length: 14 amino acids. Trimming cost V 2 bases and J 3 bases, with 8 bases left between them. The CDR3 nucleotides are TGTGCCAGCAGTTACGCCAGGCTCAATCAGCCCCAGCATTTT. The encoded protein is CASSYARLNQPQHF.

This clonotype has at least ten counts. CDR3 coding DNA: TGTGCCAGCAGCTTAGCGGGACAGGACCTTTATGGCTACACCTTC. Encoded protein: CASSLAGQDLYGYTF. V usage is TRBV7-9 and J usage is TRBJ1-2; 8 bases agree with TRBD1. V gave up 0 bases and J gave up 5 bases; unmatched junction bases: 5. Germline V CDR1 and CDR2: SEHNR, FQNEAQ (reference sequence). The CDR3 loop spans 15 amino acids.